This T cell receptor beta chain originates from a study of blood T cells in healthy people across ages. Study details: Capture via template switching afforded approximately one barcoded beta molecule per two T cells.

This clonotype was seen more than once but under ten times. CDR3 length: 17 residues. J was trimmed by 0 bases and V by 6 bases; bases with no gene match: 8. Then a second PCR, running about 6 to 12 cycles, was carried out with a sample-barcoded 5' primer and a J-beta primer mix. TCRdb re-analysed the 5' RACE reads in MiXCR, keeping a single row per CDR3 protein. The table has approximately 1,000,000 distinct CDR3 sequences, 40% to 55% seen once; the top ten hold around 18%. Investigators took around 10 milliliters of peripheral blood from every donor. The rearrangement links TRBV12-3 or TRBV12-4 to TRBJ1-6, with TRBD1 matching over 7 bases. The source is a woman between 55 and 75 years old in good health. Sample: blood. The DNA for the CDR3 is TGTGCCAGCAGCGTAGGGGGCACCGGCTCCTATAATTCACCCCTCCACTTT. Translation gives CASSVGGTGSYNSPLHF.